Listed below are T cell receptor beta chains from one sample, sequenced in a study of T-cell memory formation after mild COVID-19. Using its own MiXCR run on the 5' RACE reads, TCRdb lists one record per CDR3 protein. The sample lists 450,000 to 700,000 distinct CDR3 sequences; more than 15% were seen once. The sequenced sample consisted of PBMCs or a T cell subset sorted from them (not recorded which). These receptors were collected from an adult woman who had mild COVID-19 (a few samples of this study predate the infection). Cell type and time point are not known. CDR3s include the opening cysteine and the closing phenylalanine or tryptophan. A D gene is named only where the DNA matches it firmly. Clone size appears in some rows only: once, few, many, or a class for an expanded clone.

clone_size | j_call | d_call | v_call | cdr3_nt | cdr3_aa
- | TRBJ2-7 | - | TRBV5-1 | TGCGCCAGCAGCTCCGACAGGAGGCAGTACTTC | CASSSDRRQYF
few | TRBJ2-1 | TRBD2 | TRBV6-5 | TGTGCCAGCAGTTATGGCGGACTAGCGGGGGGAGTTGAGCAGTTCTTC | CASSYGGLAGGVEQFF
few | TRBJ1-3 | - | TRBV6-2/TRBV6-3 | TGTGCCAGCAGCATAGACGGTGGAGACTCTGGAAACACCATATATTTT | CASSIDGGDSGNTIYF
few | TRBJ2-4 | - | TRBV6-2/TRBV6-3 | TGTGCCAGCAAACTAGAACTAGCCAAAAACATTCAGTACTTC | CASKLELAKNIQYF
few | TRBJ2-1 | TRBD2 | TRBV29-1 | TGCAGCGGTGGGACTAGCGTTGAAGCGCAGTTCTTC | CSGGTSVEAQFF
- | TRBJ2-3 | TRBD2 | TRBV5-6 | TGTGCCAGCAGCTTGGCTAGCGGGAGGGCAACAGATACGCAGTATTTT | CASSLASGRATDTQYF
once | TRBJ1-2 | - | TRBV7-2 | TGTGCCAGCAGCTTAGATGTGAGCTACACCTTC | CASSLDVSYTF
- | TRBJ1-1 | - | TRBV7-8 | TGTGCCAGCAGCCCCCGGGACTGGGTTTCCGAAGCTTTCTTT | CASSPRDWVSEAFF
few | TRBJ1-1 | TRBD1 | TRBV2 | TGTGCCCCAGTCAGAGGCAAGGACAGGGGGAACACTGAAGCTTTCTTT | CAPVRGKDRGNTEAFF
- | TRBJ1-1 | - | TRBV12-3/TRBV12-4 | TGTGCCAGCACCCTCCTCGGGGTGCGGCAAGCTTTCTTT | CASTLLGVRQAFF
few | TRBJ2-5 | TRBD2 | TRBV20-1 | TGCAGTGCCATTAAAGGGCCCCGGGGGGGCCAAGAGACCCAGTACTTC | CSAIKGPRGGQETQYF
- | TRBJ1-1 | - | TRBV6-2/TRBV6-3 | TGTGCCAGCAGTTGGGGCGGCTCCGAAGCTTTCTTT | CASSWGGSEAFF